This passage covers 10 T cell receptor beta chains from one sample sequenced in a study of regulatory T cells in long-lasting Graves disease. This sample's time point: newly diagnosed GD, antithyroid drugs for less than 3 months. The TCR library was prepared using RNA isolated from PBMCs. Through Arm-PCR of CDR3 regions and iRepertoire HTBI primers, TCR beta libraries were built. TCRdb recomputed calls from the multiplex PCR reads with MiXCR, one row per CDR3 protein. Among 350,000 to 550,000 distinct CDR3 sequences, 16% were seen once, and the ten largest hold about 25%. A further study also used this sample, focusing on T cells in Graves' hyperthyroidism and ophthalmopathy.

This specimen was peripheral blood mononuclear cells (PBMCs), taken at new diagnosis, from a patient treated with antithyroid drugs. The receptors were sampled from a woman aged 18-29 years with Graves disease.

CDR3: CASSSLGGETYEQYF. The CDR3 nucleotides read TGTGCCAGCAGTTCCCTCGGGGGGGAAACCTACGAGCAGTACTTC. The chain recombines TRBV27 with TRBJ2-7; 8 nucleotides align to TRBD2. V was clipped by 4 bases and J by 2 bases; unmatched bases: 7. CDR1 is MNHEY, CDR2 SMNVEV, per germline (reference sequence). This CDR3 comprises 15 residues.

This clonotype has ten or more counts. The rearrangement links TRBV30 to TRBJ1-1; TRBD1 matches 7 bases. CDR3 size: 13 residues. V trimming: 4 bases; J trimming: 4 bases; junction bases outside the gene matches: 6. Germline CDR1 is GTSNPN and CDR2 is SVGIG (reference sequence). The DNA for the CDR3 is TGTGCCTGGACAGGGGGTTTCGGCACTGAAGCTTTCTTT. This sequence encodes CAWTGGFGTEAFF.

This clonotype was seen a few times. The rearrangement uses TRBV20-1 and TRBJ2-1; 7 positions match TRBD2. Germline V gene lookup returns CDR1 DFQATT and CDR2 SNEGSKA (reference sequence). The CDR3 runs to 15 residues. V dropped 7 bases and J dropped 4; count of bases not matched to a gene: 13. CDR3 sequence (DNA): TGCAGTGGTCCCTCAATAGCGGGTATTTACAATGAGCAGTTCTTC. This encodes CSGPSIAGIYNEQFF.

This clonotype was seen more than once but under ten times. The chain carries TRBV19 and TRBJ2-7, with TRBD2 as a possible D gene (6 bases). Trimming took 10 bases from V and 5 from J, leaving 21 bases between them. CDR1 is LNHDA and CDR2 is SQIVND in the germline V gene (reference sequence). The CDR3 has 14 residues. CDR3 sequence: CATSAYGRSDEQYF. CDR3 sequence (DNA): TGTGCCACCAGCGCTTACGGGAGAAGCGACGAGCAGTACTTC.

This rearrangement joins TRBV5-1 to TRBJ2-1; 9 bases align to TRBD2. The germline gives CDR1 SGHRS, CDR2 YFSETQ. Trimming removed 2 bases from V and 2 bases from J; junction bases left unmatched: 2. The CDR3 extends over 15 amino acids. The DNA of the CDR3 is TGCGCCAGCAGCTTCACTAGCGGGCCCTACAATGAGCAGTTCTTC. This translates into CASSFTSGPYNEQFF.

This clonotype was detected only a few times. The chain joins TRBV6-1 to TRBJ1-5, with TRBD1 as a possible D gene (6 bases). Between the trimmed V and J ends, which lost 5 bases and 0 bases, there was a span of 23 bases. Germline loops: CDR1 MNHNS, CDR2 SASEGT. The CDR3 totals 19 residues. The CDR3 is CASSTPITRQEYSNQPQHF. The DNA of the CDR3 is TGTGCCAGCAGTACCCCAATCACCCGACAGGAGTATAGCAATCAGCCCCAGCATTTT.

The chain has TRBV11-1 and TRBJ2-1; D is possibly TRBD1 (6 bases). Germline V gene data show CDR1 as SGHAT and CDR2 as FQDESV (reference sequence). V lost 3 bases and J 2 bases, leaving 8 bases between the germline ends. The CDR3 totals 14 residues. The CDR3 region is CASSFRTAYNEQFF. The CDR3 nucleotides are TGTGCCAGCAGCTTCCGGACAGCCTACAATGAGCAGTTCTTC. Based on the CDR3 plus reference TRBV11-1 and TRBJ2-1, the full variable domain is EAEVAQSPRYKITEKSQAVAFWCDPISGHATLYWYRQILGQGPELLVQFQDESVVDDSQLPKDRFSAERLKGVDSTLKIQPAELGDSAMYLCASSFRTAYNEQFFGPGTRLTVL.

The table lists this clonotype with many counts. V is TRBV4-1 and J is TRBJ2-5, with unresolved D. V was shortened by 4 bases and J by 1 base, with 10 bases between the two germline ends. The germline gives CDR1 MGHRA, CDR2 YSYEKL. This CDR3 region has 14 residues. For the CDR3, the DNA is TGCGCCAGCAGCCCGCGCGCGTCCCAAGAGACCCAGTACTTC. Encoded protein: CASSPRASQETQYF.

Only one count was recorded for this clonotype. The V and J genes are TRBV5-1 and TRBJ1-1, with TRBD1 identical over 9 bases. V was clipped by 0 bases and J by 6 bases; unmatched bases: 6. The CDR3 length is 15 residues. Germline V gene lookup returns CDR1 SGHRS and CDR2 YFSETQ. The CDR3 sequence is CASSLETGGRPEAFF. CDR3 nucleotide sequence: TGCGCCAGCAGCTTGGAGACAGGGGGAAGACCTGAAGCTTTCTTT.

Points on this clonotype: Just one base apart from a much larger clone, this may be a read error. The chain is built from TRBV12-3 or TRBV12-4 and TRBJ1-1; possibly TRBD1 for D (6 bases). The CDR3 extends over 13 amino acids. Trimming removed 11 bases from V and 5 bases from J, with 18 bases in between. Here the CDR3 DNA reads TGTGCCTCCAACAGGGCCCTGGGGACTGAAGCTTTCTTT. It encodes CASNRALGTEAFF.